Detailed here is one T cell receptor (beta chain). Which antigen it targets is not known. No qualities accompany the bases; no much larger clone lies one base away. The data derive from a study of cytomegalovirus exposure and HLA in healthy donors listed by TCRdb under 2017. Describing the broader study: In an earlier analysis of fewer than 750 of the donors, approximately 260 Gb of sequence data and 117 million unique TCR beta sequences from roughly 190 million T cells were reported. About 280 gigabases of sequencing data and 75 million to 85 million unique TCR sequences made up an early release that covered some 640 HLA-typed donors. Of the roughly 400 genotyped donors, about 80% fell in the genetic ancestry cluster associated with self-reported Caucasian donors. The study aimed to test whether cataloging public T cell receptors could reveal signatures of past pathogen exposure. The T cell repertoires of under 700 subjects were profiled by immunosequencing and related to cytomegalovirus serostatus. Besides the first cohort of approximately 710 subjects, a separate validation cohort made up of 120 different subjects was used. High-throughput TCR immunosequencing, statistical association of individual TCRs with disease status, and machine learning were combined to predict cytomegalovirus infection status. To study patterns of TCR occurrence, a later analysis re-analyzed previously published TCR beta repertoires from more than 550 donors and added high-resolution HLA genotyping. Rather than using new phenotypic data, the later analysis identified candidate immune exposures from TCR beta sequences and from how often those sequences occurred across donors. An earlier analysis of a few hundred of the donors applied high-throughput TCR beta sequencing to assess whether each TCR beta V gene segment acted as functional or pseudogenic. Donor age, sex, ethnicity and CMV serostatus were collected together with the repertoire data. In a later genetic analysis, genome-wide SNP genotypes for about three fifths of the roughly 670 donors were used, and that subset was treated as a discovery cohort. All discovery cohort repertoires had been generated using a single sequencing platform. Class I and class II HLA loci were covered by the typing at four-digit resolution. Typing coverage differed by locus: A, B, C, DRB1 and DQB1 were typed in about 620-630 donors, DQA1 in 500 to 550, DPA1 in approximately 600, and DPB1 in 400 to 480. Because of strong linkage in the cohort, roughly five DR-DQ haplotypes were treated as single units for association and clustering. Across 398 genotyped donors of the cohort, an average of roughly 250,000 unique TCR beta nucleotide sequences per donor were sequenced, and 15% to 20% of those sequences were non-productive. What the work shows at the level of the full study, not this receptor alone: The authors suggested that the approach could potentially be extended to other disease states and immunological phenotypes. Most TCR sequences were observed very rarely across donors, whereas some public TCRs were present in many individuals. According to a later analysis, TCR association rates differed among HLA loci, with DRB1 alleles showing the most associated TCRs and HLA-C alleles showing the fewest. A later analysis found that HLA-associated TCR beta chains were more clonally expanded and had lower generation probabilities than equally common non-associated chains. Assigning TCR associations to individual alleles was difficult when HLA alleles, especially DR and DQ, strongly co-occurred. In an earlier analysis of 587 of the donors, most TCR beta V segments appeared in productive rearrangements about 87% or about 30% of the time, broadly matching IMGT annotations. A few of the identified cytomegalovirus-associated TCR beta chains were confirmed in vitro to be specific for cytomegalovirus antigens. The cohort was sequenced for TCR beta chains only, and without alpha or paired-chain data the features that could be detected were limited. In a later analysis, most CMV-associated TCR beta chains were found to appear HLA-restricted, with HLA associations seemingly driven largely by CMV exposure. The sequencing pipeline was judged likely to have produced a cluster of highly shared sequence variants as a technical artifact. A total of around 150 TCR beta chains were listed by the study as associated with cytomegalovirus. Several of the top co-occurrence clusters appeared to be linked to parvovirus B19, influenza, CMV and Epstein-Barr virus, according to a later analysis. Roughly uniform sequencing depth across donors was assumed in presence/absence analyses, although this assumption may not hold. A further reported finding was that TCR beta sequences accurately predicted the HLA-A and HLA-B alleles for most subjects in the first cohort. Around 16 rarely observed V segments, including chromosome 9 orphons, were excluded from the earlier analysis of some 590 of the donors because counts were too low. The only immune exposure information available for the cohort was CMV serostatus. Because the 87-base-pair reads could not distinguish some IMGT-functional V segments, including TRBV6-2 and TRBV6-3, those segments were excluded. The classifier was reported to diagnose cytomegalovirus status with high specificity and sensitivity in both the original cohort and the validation cohort. In a later genetic analysis, fewer N-insertions in productive TCRs were reported among donors in an Asian-associated ancestry cluster than the approximately 630-donor mean. Correlated functional status among segregating V segments might be attributable to linkage disequilibrium, but an unknown experimental factor could not be ruled out. A later analysis associated 16,951 TCR beta sequences with specific HLA alleles at a false discovery rate of 0.05. An association between a missense DCLRE1C variant and V-gene and J-gene trimming of TCR beta chains was found in a later genetic analysis and replicated in an independent cohort. Because HLA typing was missing for some donors at each locus, association tests included only the typed subset.

V is shortened by 7 bases, J by 0 bases, and the region joining them spans 7 bases. CDR1 is given as SGHTA and CDR2 as FQGNSA, both from the germline V gene. The CDR3 holds 14 amino acids from the cysteine to the phenylalanine. The kept DNA is CDR3 alone, 42 bases in frame from the first base. Library preparation employed the immunoSEQ multiplex PCR assay. The multiplex PCR relied on a mix of 60 forward primers for TCR Vbeta segments and 13 reverse primers for TCR Jbeta segments. A multiplex PCR assay on genomic DNA amplified the CDR3 region of rearranged TCR beta genes. The amplified TCR beta libraries were sequenced on the Illumina HiSeq System as 87-base-pair reads. The source study handled its data this way. In a later analysis, approximately 74 million unique TCR beta chains were counted across the approximately 620 repertoires, and roughly 10 million of these chains were shared by at least two donors. To remove PCR and sequencing errors, raw reads were error-corrected and collapsed into unique sequences using a nearest-neighbor algorithm that merged closely related sequences. V, D and J gene segments were assigned by aligning CDR3 sequences to IMGT reference sequences. For a sequence to be retained, a match of at least six nucleotides was required to both a V gene segment and a J gene segment. A rearrangement counted as productive if the CDR3 had no stop codons and remained in frame with V and J, and every other rearrangement counted as non-productive. CDR3 was defined by IMGT convention, running from the second conserved V-encoded cysteine to the conserved J-encoded phenylalanine. The earlier analysis of 587 of the donors excluded any sequence lacking an unambiguous match to a single V gene segment. In an earlier analysis of about 590 of the donors, a V segment was called functional when productive rearrangements were above 56.7%, and segregating when the standard deviation between donors exceeded 5%. A statistical classification framework was developed to diagnose cytomegalovirus status using the catalog of TCR beta chain sequences. V and J gene assignment, in a later analysis, came from comparing TCR nucleotide sequences with IMGT/GENE-DB human TR gene sequences. The TCRdist pipeline was used in a later analysis to assign CDR3 sequences and most-parsimonious VDJ recombination scenarios. In a later analysis, every TCR beta chain was defined by the combination of its CDR3 amino acid sequence and its V-gene family, and reads without a unique V-gene family were dropped. As a way to deal with suspected cross-contamination and a sequencing artifact, a later analysis dropped 450 to 600 nucleotide sequences that were highly shared and had low generation probability. For each public chain, a later analysis derived a clonal expansion index from normalized ranks of inferred template counts within each repertoire. In a later analysis, generation probabilities were computed using a VDJ recombination model fitted to out-of-frame rearrangements, and the results were checked against IGoR. Hypergeometric tests were used in a later analysis to score TCR-TCR, TCR-HLA and TCR-CMV co-occurrence, with a repertoire-size bias correction applied to the TCR pairs. A later analysis estimated false discovery rates by permuting HLA or CMV assignments 20 times. In a later analysis, co-occurring TCRs were grouped using DBSCAN, and TCRdist sequence similarity was added for clustering within HLA-allele-positive subsets. Co-occurrence clustering excluded repertoires with fewer than 30,000 or more than 120,000 public chains, plus five with anomalous nucleotide sharing. The immuneACCESS repertoire file appears here via TCRdb, limited to in-frame rearrangements. These files lack a portion of the clones; in checked studies, under half of the deficit traces to unresolved V genes, and the cause of the others is not known. D and trimming come from the DNA, and the V and J calls and clone size come from that table. This sample has under 200,000 clones in its table, and about 76% of those were observed once. The top ten clones comprise around 2.8% of the sample.

The cohort consisted of 650 to 850 healthy bone marrow donors. At the time of sampling, every cohort member was nominally healthy, though immune exposures that went unrecorded were likely present. The donor tested CMV seropositive, placing the donor among the 289 seropositive members of the cohort. A peripheral blood sample was provided by each donor, and peripheral blood mononuclear cells were used for TCR beta sequencing. Genomic DNA extraction from the blood cell samples was performed with the Qiagen DNeasy Blood Extraction Kit. The sequence joins TRBV7-2 to TRBJ1-6; the D gene is unclear. The sequence was obtained from a woman between 40 and 50 years old in good health and CMV-seropositive. Material for sequencing was PBMCs. The DNA is TGTGCCAGCAAAGAGAGCTCCTATAATTCACCCCTCCACTTT. Protein translation: CASKESSYNSPLHF.